This entry lists 16 T cell receptor beta chains sequenced from one sample in a study of T cell responses to AZD1222 COVID-19 vaccine (dated by TCRdb to 2020 to 2022). The library relied on the immunoSEQ multiplex PCR assay. TCRdb limited this immuneACCESS table to in-frame rearrangements with V and J called. A share of clones is missing; checked studies link under half to unresolved V genes, and the rest is unexplained. In this sample the table shows approximately 120,000 clones, 92% of which occur a single time. In total, the top ten clones hold approximately 1.1% of the sample. The time point tag for this specimen amounts to: baseline before first vaccination. The sample was peripheral blood, taken on day 0 of AZD1222 vaccination. The source is an adult in good health.

DNA of the CDR3: TGTGCCAGCAGCTTAAATAGCGGGAGGGCCTTCTACAATGAGCAGTTCTTC. This codes for CASSLNSGRAFYNEQFF. The chain is built from TRBV11-2 and TRBJ2-1; 11 positions match TRBD2. The junction had 6 bases not matched to a gene; V was cut back by 2 bases and J by 3 bases. The germline V gene has CDR1 SGHAT and CDR2 FQNNGV. The CDR3 totals 17 residues.

This sequence joins TRBV4-2 and TRBJ1-2; a possible D gene is TRBD1 (5 bases). V was pared by 1 base and J by 7 bases, with 16 bases between. The CDR3 has 15 residues. The V gene's germline CDR1 is LGHNA and CDR2 YNFKEQ. CDR3 nucleotides: TGTGCCAGCAGCCAAGTAACCCGAACGGGGGGTGGCTACACCTTC. It yields the protein CASSQVTRTGGGYTF.

V and J are TRBV12-3 or TRBV12-4 and TRBJ1-3; D call uncertain. The CDR3 extends over 13 amino acids. Trimming took 3 bases from V and 8 from J, leaving 11 bases between them. The CDR3 bases are TGTGCCAGCAGTTTTACCGCCGGCGACACCATATATTTT. Protein: CASSFTAGDTIYF.

V and J are TRBV27 and TRBJ2-4; TRBD1 matches 8 bases. The germline gives CDR1 MNHEY, CDR2 SMNVEV (reference sequence). CDR3 size: 17 residues. The J segment lost 4 bases and the V segment lost 3 bases, leaving 11 bases of the junction unmatched. The CDR3 nucleotides are TGTGCCAGCAGTTTTCACCCAGCCGGGACAGGAAAAAACATTCAGTACTTC. It translates to CASSFHPAGTGKNIQYF.

The genes are TRBV7-9 and TRBJ1-2; weak D call: TRBD1 (5 bases). CDR3 length equals 15 residues. V gave up 5 bases and J gave up 2 bases, with 15 bases separating them. Per germline, CDR1 SEHNR and CDR2 FQNEAQ (reference sequence). Here the CDR3 DNA reads TGTGCCAGCAGCCAGTCTCCGGGGGTGAACTATGGCTACACCTTC. Translated: CASSQSPGVNYGYTF.

The CDR3 region is CASSRTRNTEAFF. CDR3 DNA sequence: TGTGCCAGCAGTCGAACAAGGAACACTGAAGCTTTCTTT. The chain recombines TRBV2 with TRBJ1-1; D is ambiguous. Germline CDR1 is SNHLY and CDR2 is FYNNEI. The CDR3 is made up of 13 amino acids. Trimming took off 5 bases at V and 1 base at J, with 8 bases between the two ends.

The chain is built from TRBV2 and TRBJ1-3; no clear D. Between the trimmed V and J ends, which lost 6 bases and 0 bases, there was a span of 9 bases. Per the germline V gene, CDR1 is SNHLY and CDR2 is FYNNEI. This CDR3 comprises 14 residues. CDR3 sequence (DNA): TGTGCCAGCAGGATTACGGTCTCTGGAAACACCATATATTTT. It translates to CASRITVSGNTIYF.

This chain links TRBV2 with TRBJ1-5, with a weak D call TRBD1 (5 bases). The CDR3 loop spans 15 amino acids. The V and J ends lost 3 bases and 0 bases respectively, with 9 bases between them. Germline CDR1 and CDR2: SNHLY and FYNNEI. CDR3 sequence reads: CASSESGRSNQPQHF. The CDR3 DNA reads TGTGCCAGCAGTGAGTCAGGGCGTAGCAATCAGCCCCAGCATTTT.

The chain joins TRBV19 to TRBJ2-1; 8 bases are a match to TRBD1. V dropped 5 bases and J dropped 15; count of bases not matched to a gene: 12. This CDR3 contains 13 residues. Germline V gene data show CDR1 as LNHDA and CDR2 as SQIVND (reference sequence). The CDR3 is CASSPSGQALWFF. In DNA form, the CDR3 reads TGTGCCAGTAGTCCGTCGGGACAGGCCCTTTGGTTCTTC.

J is TRBJ1-4 and V is TRBV6-1; no definite D call. Germline assignment: CDR1 MNHNS and CDR2 SASEGT. V lost 3 bases and J 8 bases, leaving 13 bases between the germline ends. The CDR3 length is 14 residues. CDR3 region: CASSESHRAEKLFF. CDR3 sequence (DNA): TGTGCCAGCAGTGAGTCGCACCGGGCGGAAAAACTGTTTTTT.

CDR3: CASSPGQGSLDGYTF. As DNA, the CDR3 is TGTGCCAGCAGCCCAGGACAGGGGTCTCTAGATGGCTACACCTTC. The chain has TRBV11-2 and TRBJ1-2; 9 nucleotides match TRBD1. This CDR3 spans 15 amino acids. Trimming took 5 bases from V and 6 from J; bases not matched to a gene: 10. CDR1 SGHAT and CDR2 FQNNGV come from the germline V gene.

This rearrangement joins TRBV30 to TRBJ1-5, with a tentative D call TRBD1 (5 bases). Trimming took off 3 bases at V and 4 bases at J, with 7 bases between the two ends. The germline gives CDR1 GTSNPN, CDR2 SVGIG (reference sequence). The CDR3 runs to 12 residues. The CDR3 loop reads CAWSGGNQPQHF. The CDR3 coding sequence is TGTGCCTGGAGCGGGGGGAATCAGCCCCAGCATTTT.

V is TRBV27 and J is TRBJ2-7, with a weak D call TRBD2 (6 bases). Germline CDR1 is MNHEY and CDR2 is SMNVEV (reference sequence). This CDR3 is 16 amino acids long. V gave up 5 bases and J gave up 7 bases, with 24 bases separating them. CDR3 in amino acids: CASSPRGAHPMGEQYF. The DNA of the CDR3 is TGTGCCAGCAGTCCGCGGGGAGCCCACCCCATGGGGGAGCAGTACTTC.

CDR3: CASSYGRGLHF. The CDR3, as DNA: TGTGCCAGCAGCTACGGCAGGGGCCTCCACTTT. The chain links TRBV28 to TRBJ1-6; D is possibly TRBD1 (6 bases). Germline CDR1 and CDR2: MDHEN and SYDVKM. The CDR3 length is 11 residues. Trimming removed 6 bases at V and 15 bases at J, with 12 bases between.

The chain is built from TRBV9 and TRBJ1-3; tentatively, D is TRBD1 (5 bases). The CDR3 has 15 amino acids. Trimming left V 0 bases short and J 4 bases short, with 11 bases between. In germline, CDR1 is SGDLS, CDR2 YYNGEE. CDR3 sequence: CASSVEGERGNTIYF. CDR3 sequence (DNA): TGTGCCAGCAGCGTAGAAGGGGAGAGGGGAAACACCATATATTTT.

The chain is built from TRBV5-4 and TRBJ1-1; D may be TRBD1 (6 bases). From germline, CDR1 is SGHNT and CDR2 YYREEE (reference sequence). The V end was cut by 1 base, the J end by 0 bases, with 10 bases between. CDR3 length: 15 residues. CDR3 region: CASSLLGQMNTEAFF. CDR3 coding DNA: TGTGCCAGCAGCTTGCTAGGACAGATGAACACTGAAGCTTTCTTT. Drawing the rest from reference TRBV5-4 and TRBJ1-1, the complete variable domain is ETGVTQSPTHLIKTRGQQVTLRCSSQSGHNTVSWYQQALGQGPQFIFQYYREEENGRGNFPPRFSGLQFPNYSSELNVNALELDDSALYLCASSLLGQMNTEAFFGQGTRLTVV.